What follows is one T cell receptor (beta chain) and its context. Its antigen is not known. The data belong to a study of CD8+ T cells in alopecia areata. Study-wide background: Treated patients were given 5 to 10 mg oral tofacitinib twice daily. Dosing spanned 6 to 18 months on tofacitinib, then 6 months off drug.

The treatment is: oral pan-JAK inhibitor, 5-10 mg twice daily. The investigators collected lesional scalp punch biopsies and peripheral blood from alopecia areata patients. RNA, once extracted, was reverse transcribed into cDNA for use as the sequencing template. The data were produced by immunoSEQ multiplex PCR, yet TCRdb's version contains in-frame clones alone and is incomplete. This sample has 100,000 to 150,000 clones, with approximately 60% found just once. Study-level results: Scalp sequencing captures resident alphabeta T cells of normal skin too.

Germline CDR1 is SGHRS and CDR2 is YFSETQ. V gave up 3 bases and J gave up 0 bases, with 6 bases separating them. There are 13 residues in the CDR3. The input for sequencing was CD4+ T cells sorted from blood, taken at week 4, from a patient treated with tofacitinib. The clonotype was recovered from a human donor with alopecia areata. The rearrangement joins TRBV5-1 to TRBJ1-2; possible D gene TRBD1, 5 bases. CDR3 loop: CASSSTANYGYTF. The CDR3 DNA reads as TGCGCCAGCAGCTCGACAGCTAACTATGGCTACACCTTC.